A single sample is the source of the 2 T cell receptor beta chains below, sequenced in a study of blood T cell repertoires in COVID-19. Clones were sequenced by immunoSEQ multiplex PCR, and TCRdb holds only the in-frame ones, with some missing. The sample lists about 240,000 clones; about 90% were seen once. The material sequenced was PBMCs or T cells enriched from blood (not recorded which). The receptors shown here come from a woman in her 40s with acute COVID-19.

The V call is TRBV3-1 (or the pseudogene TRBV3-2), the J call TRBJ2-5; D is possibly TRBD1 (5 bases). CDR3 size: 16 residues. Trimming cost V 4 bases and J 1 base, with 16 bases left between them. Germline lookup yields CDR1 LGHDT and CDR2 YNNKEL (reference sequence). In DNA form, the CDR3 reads TGTGCCAGCAGCCCCCGAACTCGACAGATCCAAGAGACCCAGTACTTC. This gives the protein CASSPRTRQIQETQYF.

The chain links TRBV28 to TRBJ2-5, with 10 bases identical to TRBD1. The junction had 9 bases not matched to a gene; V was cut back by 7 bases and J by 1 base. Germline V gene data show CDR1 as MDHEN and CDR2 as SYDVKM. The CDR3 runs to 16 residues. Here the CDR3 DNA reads TGTGCCAGCACCCACACCGGGACAGGGGCCCAAGAGACCCAGTACTTC. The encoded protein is CASTHTGTGAQETQYF.